This T cell receptor beta chain appears in the sequencing data of a study of blood T cells in healthy people across ages. Together with a sample-barcoded 5' primer, a J-beta primer mix was included in a second PCR lasting about 6 to 11 cycles. TCRdb analysed the 5' RACE reads with MiXCR anew, one entry per CDR3 protein. The table has 650,000 to 1,000,000 distinct CDR3 sequences, around half seen once. With respect to this clonotype: Its antigen is not known.

The CDR3 runs to 17 residues. The V gene's germline CDR1 is SGHKS and CDR2 YYEKEE (reference sequence). The study's findings and limits: Among long-lived donors, naive CD4+ cells were more numerous and diversity higher than in aged donors.

The sample comprised blood. The chain has TRBV5-5 and TRBJ2-4; 15 nucleotides agree with TRBD2. The DNA matches TRBJ2-7 better at its end, which makes the J call doubtful. The TCR sequence derives from a man older than 75 in good health. The CDR3 here is CASSLTSGTSGRYEQYF. Here the CDR3 DNA reads TGTGCCAGCAGCTTAACCTCCGGGACTAGCGGGAGGTACGAGCAGTACTTC.